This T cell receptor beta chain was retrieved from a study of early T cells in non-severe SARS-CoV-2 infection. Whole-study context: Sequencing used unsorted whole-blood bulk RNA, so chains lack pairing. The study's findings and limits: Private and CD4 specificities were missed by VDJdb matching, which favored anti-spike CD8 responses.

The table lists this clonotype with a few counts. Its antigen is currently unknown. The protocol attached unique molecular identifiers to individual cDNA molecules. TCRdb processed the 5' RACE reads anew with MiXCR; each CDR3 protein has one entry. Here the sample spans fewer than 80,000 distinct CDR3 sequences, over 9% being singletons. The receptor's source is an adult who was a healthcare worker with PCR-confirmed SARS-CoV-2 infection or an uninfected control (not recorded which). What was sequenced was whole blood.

The DNA for the CDR3 is TGCAGCGTTGGCTCGGGGCAGGGGTTGGGCGAGCCCCAGCATTTT. Its translation is CSVGSGQGLGEPQHF. This chain joins TRBV29-1 and TRBJ1-5, with a weak D call TRBD1 (6 bases). Trimming took 4 bases from V and 8 from J, leaving 21 bases between them. The CDR3 has 15 residues. The germline V gene has CDR1 SQVTM and CDR2 ANQGSEA.